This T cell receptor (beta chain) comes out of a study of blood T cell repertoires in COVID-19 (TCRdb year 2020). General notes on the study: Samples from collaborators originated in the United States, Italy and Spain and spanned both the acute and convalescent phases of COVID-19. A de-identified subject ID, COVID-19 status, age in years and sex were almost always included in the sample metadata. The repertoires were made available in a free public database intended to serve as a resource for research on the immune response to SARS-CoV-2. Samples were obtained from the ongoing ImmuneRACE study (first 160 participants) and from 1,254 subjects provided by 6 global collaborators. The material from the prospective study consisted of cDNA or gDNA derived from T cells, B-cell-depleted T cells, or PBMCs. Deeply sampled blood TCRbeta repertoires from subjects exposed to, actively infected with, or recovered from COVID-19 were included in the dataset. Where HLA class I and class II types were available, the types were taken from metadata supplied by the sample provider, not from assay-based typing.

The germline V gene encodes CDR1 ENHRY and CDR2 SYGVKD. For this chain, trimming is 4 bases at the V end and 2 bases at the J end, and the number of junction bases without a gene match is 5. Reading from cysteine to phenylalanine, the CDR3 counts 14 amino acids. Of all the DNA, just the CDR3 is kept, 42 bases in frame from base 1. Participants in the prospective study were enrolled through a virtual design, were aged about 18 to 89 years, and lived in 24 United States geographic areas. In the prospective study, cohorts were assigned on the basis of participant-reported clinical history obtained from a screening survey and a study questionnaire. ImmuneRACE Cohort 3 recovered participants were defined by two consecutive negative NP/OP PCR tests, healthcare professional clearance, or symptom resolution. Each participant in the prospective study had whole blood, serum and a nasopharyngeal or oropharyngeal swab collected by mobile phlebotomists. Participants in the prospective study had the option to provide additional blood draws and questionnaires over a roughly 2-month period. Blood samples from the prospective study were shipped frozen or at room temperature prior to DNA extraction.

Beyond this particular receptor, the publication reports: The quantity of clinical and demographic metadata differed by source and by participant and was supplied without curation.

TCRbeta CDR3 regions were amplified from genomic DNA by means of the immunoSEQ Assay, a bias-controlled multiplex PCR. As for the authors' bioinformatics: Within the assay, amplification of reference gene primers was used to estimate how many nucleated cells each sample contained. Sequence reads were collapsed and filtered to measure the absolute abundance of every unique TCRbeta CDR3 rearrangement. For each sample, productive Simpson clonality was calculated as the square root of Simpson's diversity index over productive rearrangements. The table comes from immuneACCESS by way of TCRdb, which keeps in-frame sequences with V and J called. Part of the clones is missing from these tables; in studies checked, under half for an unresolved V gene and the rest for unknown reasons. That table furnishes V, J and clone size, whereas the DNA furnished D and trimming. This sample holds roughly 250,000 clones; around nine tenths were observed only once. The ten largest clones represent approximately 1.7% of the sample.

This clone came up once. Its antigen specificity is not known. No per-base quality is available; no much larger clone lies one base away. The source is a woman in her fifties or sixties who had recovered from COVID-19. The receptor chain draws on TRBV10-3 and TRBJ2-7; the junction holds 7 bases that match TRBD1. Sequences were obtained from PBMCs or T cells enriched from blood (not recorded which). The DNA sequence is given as TGTGCCATCAGTGGACAGGGACAAGCCTACGAGCAGTACTTC. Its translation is CAISGQGQAYEQYF.